The 12 T cell receptor beta chains given below trace back to one sample, sequenced in a study of cytomegalovirus exposure and HLA in healthy donors. PCR involved 60 Vbeta and 13 Jbeta primers. Sequencing used immunoSEQ multiplex PCR; TCRdb keeps in-frame clones, though not all of them. The sample includes 240,000 or so clones, 82% of them seen just once. The sequencing sample was made of PBMCs. These receptors were collected from a woman in her thirties or forties in good health and CMV-seropositive.

V is TRBV11-2 and J is TRBJ2-5, with D possibly matching TRBD2 (5 bases). This CDR3 contains 14 residues. The germline V gene encodes CDR1 SGHAT and CDR2 FQNNGV. The V gene lost 6 bases and the J gene lost 2 bases, with 13 bases spanning the gap. The CDR3, as DNA: TGTGCCAGCAGTCCGTCCGGGATGCAAGAGACCCAGTACTTC. Translation gives CASSPSGMQETQYF.

CDR3 residues: CASSVEEQGAPLHF. Here the CDR3 DNA reads TGTGCCAGCAGCGTAGAGGAGCAGGGGGCACCCCTCCACTTT. The rearrangement uses TRBV9 and TRBJ1-6, with 7 bases aligning to TRBD1. The V gene end was trimmed by 0 bases and the J gene end by 11 bases; junction bases not matched to a gene: 5. CDR1 and CDR2 (germline): SGDLS, YYNGEE. The CDR3 has 14 amino acids.

The rearrangement uses TRBV7-2 and TRBJ2-1; D is possibly TRBD2 (6 bases). Looked up from germline, CDR1 is SGHTA and CDR2 is FQGNSA. The CDR3 covers 12 residues. Trimming took 5 bases from V and 6 from J, leaving 8 bases between them. The CDR3 reads CASSLTSNEQFF. CDR3 sequence (DNA): TGTGCCAGCAGCCTGACTAGCAATGAGCAGTTCTTC.

Regarding this clone: At one end, the junction sequence differs from germline, possibly due to a read error. The rearrangement links TRBV7-9 to TRBJ2-7; TRBD1 agrees at 7 bases. The CDR3 totals 17 residues. CDR1 is SEHNR and CDR2 is FQNEAQ in the germline V gene (reference sequence). DNA of the CDR3: TGTTCCAGCAGCTTAGCCCCCTACCGGACAGGCCCCCACGAGCAGTACTTC. Its translation: CSSSLAPYRTGPHEQYF.

The sample holds a few counts of this clone. J is TRBJ2-7 and V is TRBV19, with 8 positions matching TRBD1. The CDR3 runs 15 residues. V shed 5 bases, J shed 4 bases, and the junction held 10 bases outside the gene matches. Germline loops: CDR1 LNHDA, CDR2 SQIVND (reference sequence). The CDR3, as DNA: TGTGCCAGTAGTTCGCCGGGACAGGCCCATTACGAGCAGTACTTC. Its protein product is CASSSPGQAHYEQYF.

The chain joins TRBV5-6 to TRBJ2-5; 7 positions match TRBD1. The J segment lost 0 bases and the V segment lost 4 bases, leaving 6 bases of the junction unmatched. CDR1 is SGHDT and CDR2 is YYEEEE in the germline V gene. CDR3 size: 15 residues. CDR3 DNA sequence: TGTGCCAGCAGCGCTGACAGGGCCTACCAAGAGACCCAGTACTTC. It translates to CASSADRAYQETQYF.

The rearrangement uses TRBV7-9 and TRBJ1-2, with D possibly being TRBD1 (6 bases). Trimming stripped 4 bases from V and 2 bases from J, with 14 bases between. The CDR3 runs 15 residues. Germline-derived CDR1 and CDR2 are SEHNR and FQNEAQ (reference sequence). The CDR3 sequence is CASSSGQKGNYGYTF. DNA of the CDR3: TGTGCCAGCAGCTCTGGACAGAAGGGAAACTATGGCTACACCTTC.

The rearrangement uses TRBV7-2 and TRBJ1-1; D might be TRBD1 (5 bases). This CDR3 comprises 11 residues. Germline values: CDR1 SGHTA, CDR2 FQGNSA. V gave up 5 bases and J gave up 9 bases, with 10 bases separating them. The CDR3 region has the DNA TGTGCCAGCAGCAGACAGCTGCAAGCTTTCTTT. Translated, it gives CASSRQLQAFF.

V gene TRBV7-2 combines with J gene TRBJ1-1, with 9 bases aligning to TRBD1. Germline V CDR1 and CDR2: SGHTA, FQGNSA. The V gene end was trimmed by 5 bases and the J gene end by 5 bases; junction bases not matched to a gene: 9. The length of the CDR3 is 15 residues. Here the CDR3 reads CASSPGQGMGTEAFF. The DNA for the CDR3 is TGTGCCAGCAGCCCAGGACAGGGGATGGGGACTGAAGCTTTCTTT.

This clone has a single count. The J gene is TRBJ1-5, the V gene TRBV19; D is uncertain. The CDR3 runs to 16 residues. Trimming shortened V by 4 bases and J by 6 bases, and 19 bases separated the two germline ends. Germline V lookup: CDR1 LNHDA, CDR2 SQIVND (reference sequence). The CDR3 spells CASSTIRRGGVQPQHF. CDR3 sequence (DNA): TGTGCCAGTAGTACCATTCGGCGAGGTGGTGTTCAGCCCCAGCATTTT.

This rearrangement joins TRBV6-5 to TRBJ2-2, with D possibly matching TRBD1 (5 bases). The CDR3 sequence is 15 residues long. Germline CDR1 is MNHEY and CDR2 is SVGAGI. V dropped 2 bases and J dropped 6 bases, with 13 bases sitting between them. The chain's CDR3 is CASSYPRVGPGELFF. For the CDR3, the DNA is TGTGCCAGCAGTTACCCCAGGGTCGGTCCCGGGGAGCTGTTTTTT.

As to this clone: The junction and the germline gene differ at one end; a read error may be behind it. This chain joins TRBV7-9 and TRBJ1-1; D uncertain. CDR3 length: 15 amino acids. Germline V gives CDR1 SEHNR, CDR2 FQNEAQ (reference sequence). CDR3 amino acids: CSSSLLTALNTEAFF. CDR3 bases: TGTTCCAGCAGCTTACTTACAGCCCTGAACACTGAAGCTTTCTTT.